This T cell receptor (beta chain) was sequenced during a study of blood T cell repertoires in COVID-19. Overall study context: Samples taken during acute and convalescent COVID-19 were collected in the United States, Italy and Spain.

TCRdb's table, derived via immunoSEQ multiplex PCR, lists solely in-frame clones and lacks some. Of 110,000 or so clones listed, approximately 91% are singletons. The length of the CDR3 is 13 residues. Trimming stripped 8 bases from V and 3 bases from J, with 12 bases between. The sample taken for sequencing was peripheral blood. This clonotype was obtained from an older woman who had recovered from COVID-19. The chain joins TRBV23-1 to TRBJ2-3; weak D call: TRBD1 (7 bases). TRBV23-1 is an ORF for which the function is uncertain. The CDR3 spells CASWAGGTDTQYF. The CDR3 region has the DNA TGCGCCAGCTGGGCAGGGGGGACAGATACGCAGTATTTT.